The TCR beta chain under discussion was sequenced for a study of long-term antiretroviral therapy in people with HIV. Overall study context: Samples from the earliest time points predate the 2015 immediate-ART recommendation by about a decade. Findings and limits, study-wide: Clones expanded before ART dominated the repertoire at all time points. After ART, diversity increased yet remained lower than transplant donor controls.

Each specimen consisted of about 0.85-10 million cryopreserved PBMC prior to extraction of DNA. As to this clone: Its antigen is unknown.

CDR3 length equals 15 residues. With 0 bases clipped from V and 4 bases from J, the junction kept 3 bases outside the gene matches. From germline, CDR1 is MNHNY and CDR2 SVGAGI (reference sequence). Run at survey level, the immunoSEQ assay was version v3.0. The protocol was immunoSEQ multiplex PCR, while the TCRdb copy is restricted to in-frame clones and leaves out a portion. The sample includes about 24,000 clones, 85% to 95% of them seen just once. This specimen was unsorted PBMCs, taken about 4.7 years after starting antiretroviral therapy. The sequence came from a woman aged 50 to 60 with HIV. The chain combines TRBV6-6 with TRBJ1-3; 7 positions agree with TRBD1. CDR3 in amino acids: CASSYSGTAGNTIYF. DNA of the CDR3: TGTGCCAGCAGTTACTCCGGGACAGCCGGAAACACCATATATTTT.